Listed below are T cell receptor beta chains from one sample, sequenced in a study of shared clonotypes between healthy human individuals. This table comes from immunoSEQ multiplex PCR, and its TCRdb copy is limited to in-frame clones, with some not included. The table lists just over 95,000 clones, under 80% of them singletons. The sequenced material came from memory CD8+ T cells sorted from blood. The source of these receptors is a man aged 25-45 years in good health. Each CDR3 is given with its conserved first and last residue. The order of the fields is CDR3 length, V gene, J gene, CDR3 protein.

>15|TRBV6-6|TRBJ1-5
CASRSDRGPNQPQHF
>17|TRBV4-1|TRBJ2-2
CASSPGTSGRTTGELFF
>15|TRBV19|TRBJ1-5
CASSLDRGGGQPQHF
>14|TRBV7-2|TRBJ2-5
CASSLSFPRETQYF
>15|TRBV27|TRBJ1-2
CASHLTPGHSDGYTF
>14|TRBV28|TRBJ2-7
CASSFWGLGGEQYF
>15|TRBV7-9|TRBJ2-1
CASSLLPGVNNEQFF
>15|TRBV7-8|TRBJ2-1
CASSLRGGAVNEQFF
>16|TRBV7-9|TRBJ1-1
CASIPRGGESNTEAFF
>14|TRBV15|TRBJ2-3
CATSIDGDTDTQYF
>15|TRBV6-5|TRBJ2-3
CASSAGREASDTQYF
>16|TRBV19|TRBJ2-6
CASSSTEGSGANVLTF
>13|TRBV7-2|TRBJ1-5
CASSRNLNQPQHF
>20|TRBV27|TRBJ2-5
CASRPSGLAGGPARQETQYF
>15|TRBV7-6|TRBJ2-1
CASSQTSDSYNEQFF
>15|TRBV9|TRBJ2-1
CASSASRAVHNEQFF
>16|TRBV11-2|TRBJ2-2
CASSLGKRENTGELFF
>18|TRBV2|TRBJ2-2
CASSAMGSGSMMAGELFF
>14|TRBV29-1|TRBJ2-3
CSALGQDLTDTQYF
>14|TRBV18|TRBJ1-5
CASSPDSGSQPQHF
>17|TRBV9|TRBJ2-3
CASSVYGLAGDTDTQYF
>13|TRBV6-1|TRBJ2-7
CASSWTPDYEQYF
>13|TRBV27|TRBJ1-1
CASSPPGGTEAFF
>16|TRBV13|TRBJ2-7
CASSRRGTGVTYEQYF
>15|TRBV12-5|TRBJ1-1
CASGTGGGMNTEAFF
>14|TRBV19|TRBJ1-1
CASRTQGLGTEAFF
>13|TRBV25-1|TRBJ2-5
CASSPRPQETQYF
>14|TRBV10-3|TRBJ2-7
CAISEAGVMREQYF
>14|TRBV28|TRBJ1-1
CASSPGALNTEAFF
>15|TRBV27|TRBJ1-2
CASSFQDLSKGGYTF
>15|TRBV5-5|TRBJ1-5
CASRGTGYGNQPQHF
>17|TRBV7-9|TRBJ2-7
CASSSRPGQPRVYEQYF
>13|TRBV27|TRBJ1-1
CASSLNLGTEAFF